The 11 T cell receptor beta chains given below trace back to one sample, sequenced in a study of T-cell memory formation after mild COVID-19. A single record per CDR3 protein comes from TCRdb applying MiXCR to the 5' RACE reads. The sample has about 350,000 distinct CDR3 sequences, roughly 13% seen once. The sequenced material came from PBMCs or a T cell subset sorted from them (not recorded which). Receptor source: a young man who had mild COVID-19 (a few samples of this study predate the infection). Cell type and time point are not known.

This clonotype was seen at least ten times. The chain joins TRBV7-7 to TRBJ2-3, with TRBD1 as a possible D gene (6 bases). Trimming left V 5 bases short and J 2 bases short, with 11 bases between. Germline V gene sequence: CDR1 SSHAT, CDR2 FNYEAQ (reference sequence). CDR3 size: 14 residues. The CDR3 spells CASSQDSITDTQYF. The CDR3 DNA reads as TGTGCCAGCAGCCAGGACAGTATCACAGATACGCAGTATTTT.

The rearrangement links TRBV12-3 or TRBV12-4 to TRBJ1-1; D not resolved. CDR3 length equals 14 residues. V was clipped by 6 bases and J by 1 base, with 12 bases between them. The CDR3 coding sequence is TGTGCCAGCAGGGAGCGGATCGCGAACACTGAAGCTTTCTTT. Translating gives CASRERIANTEAFF.

This clonotype was detected a few times. V usage is TRBV7-2 and J usage is TRBJ2-1, with 11 bases fitting TRBD1. The CDR3 totals 17 residues. Germline loops: CDR1 SGHTA, CDR2 FQGNSA. Losses at the gene ends were 4 bases for V and 9 bases for J; bases not matched to a gene: 14. The CDR3 loop reads CASSYNRDRGFVSEQFF. The DNA for the CDR3 is TGTGCCAGCAGCTATAACCGGGACAGGGGGTTCGTTAGTGAGCAGTTCTTC.

The CDR3 bases are TGCGCCAGCCGAAGGGGGGGGAATTCACCCCTCCACTTT. It is translated as CASRRGGNSPLHF. The chain links TRBV10-2 to TRBJ1-6, with a tentative D call TRBD1 (6 bases). This CDR3 has 13 amino acids. The germline CDR1 and CDR2 sequences are WSHSY and SAAADI. The V gene lost 8 bases and the J gene lost 7 bases, with 12 bases spanning the gap.

The V gene is TRBV4-1, the J gene TRBJ2-7, with TRBD1 matching over 8 bases. CDR3 length equals 15 residues. With 0 bases clipped from V and 5 bases from J, the junction kept 6 bases outside the gene matches. Germline values: CDR1 MGHRA, CDR2 YSYEKL. The CDR3 coding sequence is TGCGCCAGCAGCCAAGAGGACAGGGAAGATCACGAGCAGTACTTC. It translates to CASSQEDREDHEQYF.

This chain links TRBV6-2 or TRBV6-3 with TRBJ2-7; 7 nucleotides match TRBD2. The V and J ends lost 7 bases and 0 bases, in that order; junction bases with no gene match: 9. The CDR3 is 15 residues long. The germline gives CDR1 MNHEY, CDR2 SVGEGT. CDR3 coding DNA: TGTGCCAGCACAAGCGGGGCAGCCGGCTCCTACGAGCAGTACGTC. This sequence encodes CASTSGAAGSYEQYV.

The rearrangement links TRBV5-5 to TRBJ1-1, with a possible D match to TRBD1 (5 bases). Germline V gene sequence: CDR1 SGHKS, CDR2 YYEKEE (reference sequence). This CDR3 contains 15 residues. The V end was cut by 5 bases, the J end by 0 bases, with 14 bases between. As DNA, the CDR3 is TGTGCCAGCAGAGACAGAGCTTACATGAACACTGAAGCTTTCTTT. Its translation: CASRDRAYMNTEAFF.

The chain couples TRBV4-1 to TRBJ2-5; D call uncertain. The germline gives CDR1 MGHRA, CDR2 YSYEKL. The germline V and J ends were trimmed by 1 base and 7 bases, with 13 bases remaining between them. This CDR3 contains 14 residues. CDR3 sequence reads: CASSQAPLSGTQYF. The CDR3, as DNA: TGCGCCAGCAGCCAAGCCCCCCTTAGTGGGACCCAGTACTTC.

Ten or more counts support this clonotype. The chain's CDR3 is CASSFRDSNYGYTF. CDR3 sequence (DNA): TGCGCCAGCAGCTTCCGGGACAGCAACTATGGCTACACCTTC. The rearrangement uses TRBV5-1 and TRBJ1-2; 7 bases map to TRBD1. The CDR3 covers 14 residues. After removal of 2 bases from V and 2 bases from J, the junction contained 3 bases not matched to a gene. Germline values: CDR1 SGHRS, CDR2 YFSETQ.

The chain employs TRBV24-1 and TRBJ2-5, with D uncertain. CDR3 size: 12 residues. Germline lookup yields CDR1 KGHDR and CDR2 SFDVKD. V lost 5 bases to trimming and J lost 4 bases, with 7 bases between them. CDR3 protein: CATSVSGETQYF. DNA for the CDR3: TGTGCCACCAGTGTCTCAGGAGAGACCCAGTACTTC.

This clonotype was found a few times. The genes are TRBV5-6 and TRBJ1-2; D is possibly TRBD1 (6 bases). Germline CDR1 is SGHDT and CDR2 is YYEEEE. The CDR3 length is 16 residues. V shed 0 bases and J shed 1 base, with 13 bases lying between them. The CDR3 sequence is CASSLGGGGYNYGYTF. In DNA form, the CDR3 reads TGTGCCAGCAGCTTGGGTGGCGGGGGCTATAACTATGGCTACACCTTC. Full variable domain (remainder filled in from reference TRBV5-6 and TRBJ1-2): DAGVTQSPTHLIKTRGQQVTLRCSPKSGHDTVSWYQQALGQGPQFIFQYYEEEERQRGNFPDRFSGHQFPNYSSELNVNALLLGDSALYLCASSLGGGGYNYGYTFGSGTRLTVV.